This TCR beta chain was profiled in a study of long-term antiretroviral therapy in people with HIV. Study summary: Collection of the earliest samples took place about a decade ahead of the 2015 immediate-ART recommendation. Study observations and caveats: It was observed that HIV repertoires exhibited narrower CDR3 length ranges than controls. Researchers lacked any data on ART adherence, viral resistance or therapy changes.

This clone showed up just once. Its antigen is not identified. The United States was where all participants with HIV were treated. They ran version v3.0 of the immunoSEQ assay at survey level. Measured with immunoSEQ multiplex PCR; TCRdb has only the in-frame clones, and not every one. Seen here are 20,000 to 25,000 clones, around four fifths observed once, and the top ten hold 4.6%. Germline V lookup: CDR1 SGHVS, CDR2 FQNEAQ. This CDR3 region has 16 residues. With V trimmed by 0 bases and J by 2 bases, 5 bases remained unmatched. The sequenced sample was unsorted PBMCs, obtained 0.5 years after starting antiretroviral therapy. This chain joins TRBV7-8 and TRBJ2-3; the match to TRBD2 covers 7 bases. The receptor was derived from a young man with HIV. The CDR3 DNA reads as TGTGCCAGCAGCTTAGCGGGAGGGGTTAACACAGATACGCAGTATTTT. Encoded protein: CASSLAGGVNTDTQYF.